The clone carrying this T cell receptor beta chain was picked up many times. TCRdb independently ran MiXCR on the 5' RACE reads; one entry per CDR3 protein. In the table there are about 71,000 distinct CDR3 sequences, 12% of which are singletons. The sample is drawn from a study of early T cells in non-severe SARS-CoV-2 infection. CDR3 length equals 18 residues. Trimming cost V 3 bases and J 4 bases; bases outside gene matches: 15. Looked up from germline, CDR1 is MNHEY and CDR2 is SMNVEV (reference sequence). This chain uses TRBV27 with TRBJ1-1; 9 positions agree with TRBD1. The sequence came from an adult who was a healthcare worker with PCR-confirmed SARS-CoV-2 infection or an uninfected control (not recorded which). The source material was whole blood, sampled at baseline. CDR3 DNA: TGTGCCAGCAGTTTTGAATTTCTGGGGACAGGGTCGGTCACTGAAGCTTTCTTT. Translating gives CASSFEFLGTGSVTEAFF.